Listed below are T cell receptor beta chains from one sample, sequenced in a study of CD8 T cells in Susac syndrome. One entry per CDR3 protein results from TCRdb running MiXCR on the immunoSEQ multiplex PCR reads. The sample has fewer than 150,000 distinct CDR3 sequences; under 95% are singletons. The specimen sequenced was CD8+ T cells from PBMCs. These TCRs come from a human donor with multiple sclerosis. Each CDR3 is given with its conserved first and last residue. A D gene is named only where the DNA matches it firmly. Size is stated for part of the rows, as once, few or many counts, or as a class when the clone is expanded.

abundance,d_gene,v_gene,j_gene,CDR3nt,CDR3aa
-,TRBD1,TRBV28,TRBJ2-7,TGTGCCAGCAGGGTACAGGGGAGCTCCTACGAGCAGTACTTC,CASRVQGSSYEQYF
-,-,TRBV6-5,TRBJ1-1,TGTGCCAGCAGTTACTCGATAACACGCCAGGGTCCAACTGAAGCTTTCTTT,CASSYSITRQGPTEAFF
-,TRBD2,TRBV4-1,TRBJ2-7,TGCGCCAGCAGCCGGGGCGGGAGTAGCGACGAGCAGTACTTC,CASSRGGSSDEQYF
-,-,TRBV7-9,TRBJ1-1,TGTGCCAGCAGGGATGGGGAGATGAACACTGAAGCTTTCTTT,CASRDGEMNTEAFF
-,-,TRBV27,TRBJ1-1,TGTGCCAGCAGGACGGGAATCCAAGCTTTCTTT,CASRTGIQAFF
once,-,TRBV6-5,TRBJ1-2,TGTGCCAGCACCGGGTGGGGGCCTAACTATGGCTACACCTTC,CASTGWGPNYGYTF
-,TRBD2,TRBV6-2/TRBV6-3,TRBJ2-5,TGTGCCAGCAGTTACCTCGCTAGCGGGGAGACCCAGTACTTC,CASSYLASGETQYF
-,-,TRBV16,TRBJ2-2,TGTGCCAGCAGCCTCAACAGCGCGAACACCGGGGAGCTGTTTTTT,CASSLNSANTGELFF
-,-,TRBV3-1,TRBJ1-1,TGTGCCAGCAGCCTTTTTGTGGGACGTATGAACACTGAAGCTTTCTTT,CASSLFVGRMNTEAFF
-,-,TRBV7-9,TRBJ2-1,TGTGCCAGCAGCTTCGAGCTATACAATGAGCAGTTCTTC,CASSFELYNEQFF
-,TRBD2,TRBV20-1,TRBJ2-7,TGCAGTGCTAGAGAAGGGGGGAGCGGGAGGGCCTACGAGCAGTACTTC,CSAREGGSGRAYEQYF
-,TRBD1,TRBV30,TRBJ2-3,TGTGCCTGGAGCCCCACAGGGGGCGAGGCAGATACGCAGTATTTT,CAWSPTGGEADTQYF
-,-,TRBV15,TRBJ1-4,TGTGCCACCAGCAGAGTATTGCAGGGAGATGAAAAACTGTTTTTT,CATSRVLQGDEKLFF
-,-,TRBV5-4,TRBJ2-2,TGTGCCAGCAGCCGACTCACTACCGGGGAGCTGTTTTTT,CASSRLTTGELFF
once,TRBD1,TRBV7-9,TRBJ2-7,TGTGCCAGCAGCTTCTCTGGACAGGAGACCTACGAGCAGTACTTC,CASSFSGQETYEQYF
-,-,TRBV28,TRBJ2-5,TGTGCCAGCAGTTGGACCCTGCAAGAGACCCAGTACTTC,CASSWTLQETQYF
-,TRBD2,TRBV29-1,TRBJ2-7,TGCAGCGTTGTTTTTAGCGGGTCCTACGAGCAGTACTTC,CSVVFSGSYEQYF
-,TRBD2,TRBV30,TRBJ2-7,TGTGCCTGGAGTTACGGGACTAGCGGGAACTACGAGCAGTACTTC,CAWSYGTSGNYEQYF
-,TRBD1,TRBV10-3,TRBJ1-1,TGTGCCATCAGTGAGTCGGGGACAGGGTGGAGTGGCACTGAAGCTTTCTTT,CAISESGTGWSGTEAFF
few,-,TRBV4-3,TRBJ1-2,TGCGCCAGCAGCCACCCGCTCGGGACGGTTAACTATGGCTACACCTTC,CASSHPLGTVNYGYTF
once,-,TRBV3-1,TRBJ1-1,TGTGCCAGCAGCCAATACAGGGACACTGAAGCTTTCTTT,CASSQYRDTEAFF
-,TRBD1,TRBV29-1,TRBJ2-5,TGCAGCGTTGAGCCGGACAGGGGCTCAGTGGGTGAGACCCAGTACTTC,CSVEPDRGSVGETQYF
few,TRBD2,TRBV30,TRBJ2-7,TGTGCTTCAGAACCGGGACTAGCGGGAGTTGAGCAGTACTTC,CASEPGLAGVEQYF
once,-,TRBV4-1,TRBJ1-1,TGCGCCAGCAGCCAAGATCTCAGGGCCTTGAACACTGAAGCTTTCTTT,CASSQDLRALNTEAFF
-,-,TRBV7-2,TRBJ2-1,TGTGCCAGCAGCCCCGGGGACCTATACAATGAGCAGTTCTTC,CASSPGDLYNEQFF
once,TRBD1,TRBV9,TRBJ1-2,TGTGCCAGCGGAGGGGGCCATAACTATGGCTACACCTTC,CASGGGHNYGYTF
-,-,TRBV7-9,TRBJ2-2,TGTGCCAGCAGCCCGGCCGGGGCGATCACCGGGGAGCTGTTTTTT,CASSPAGAITGELFF
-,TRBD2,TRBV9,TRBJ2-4,TGTGCCAGCAGCGTAGCGGGAGGGCCGGGAAACATTCAGTACTTC,CASSVAGGPGNIQYF
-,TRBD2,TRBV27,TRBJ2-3,TGTGCCAGCAATATAATTGGGGGACTAGCGGGCCACGTGGATACGCAGTATTTT,CASNIIGGLAGHVDTQYF
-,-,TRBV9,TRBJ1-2,TGTGCCAGCAGCGAAGTCGGGAGGGGAGGGAAAACCTTC,CASSEVGRGGKTF
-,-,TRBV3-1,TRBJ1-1,TGTGCCAGCAGCCAAGATCTAACTGAAGCTTTCTTT,CASSQDLTEAFF
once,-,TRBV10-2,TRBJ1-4,TGCGCCAGCGGTAGGACAGCAACTAATGAAAAACTGTTTTTT,CASGRTATNEKLFF
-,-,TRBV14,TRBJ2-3,TGTGCCAGCAGCCAAGATCTCGGGAACCGGCAGTATTTT,CASSQDLGNRQYF
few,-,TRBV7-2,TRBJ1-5,TGTGCCAGCAGCTTAGGCGGGGGGGGTCAGCCCCAGCATTTT,CASSLGGGGQPQHF
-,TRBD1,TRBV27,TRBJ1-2,TGTGCCAGCAGTTTGGGACAGTCCTATGGCTACACCTTC,CASSLGQSYGYTF
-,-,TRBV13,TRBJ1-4,TGTGCCAGCAGCTCCCAGGGCGCCGTGGGTGAAAAACTGTTTTTT,CASSSQGAVGEKLFF
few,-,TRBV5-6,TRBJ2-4,TGTGCCAGCAGCTCTGATGTTGGGGGATCGAACATTCAGTACTTC,CASSSDVGGSNIQYF
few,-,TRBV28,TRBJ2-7,TGTGCCAGCAGTTTATGGCGGGGTGTTAGCTACGAGCAGTACTTC,CASSLWRGVSYEQYF
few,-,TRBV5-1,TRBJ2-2,TGCGCCAGCAGCTCCGGACAGACGAACACCGGGGAGCTGTTTTTT,CASSSGQTNTGELFF
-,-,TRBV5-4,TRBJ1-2,TGTGCCAGCAGCTTGGACAGGTCCAACTATGGCTACACCTTC,CASSLDRSNYGYTF
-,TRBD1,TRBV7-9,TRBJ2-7,TGTGCCAGCAGCTCGACGACAGGGGAGAACGAGCAGTACTTC,CASSSTTGENEQYF
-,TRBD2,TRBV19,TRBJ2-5,TGTGCCAGTAGAAAGCGGGAGGGCCCATTGGAGACCCAGTACTTC,CASRKREGPLETQYF
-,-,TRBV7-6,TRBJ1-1,TGTGCCAGCAGCTCCAACGGGGGTGAAGCTTTCTTT,CASSSNGGEAFF
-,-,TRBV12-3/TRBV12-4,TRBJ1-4,TGTGCCAGCAGTTTGGCCCTTGAACTGTTTTTT,CASSLALELFF
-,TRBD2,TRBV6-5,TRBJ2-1,TGTGCCAGCAGTTACGGACTAGCGGGGGTTCGGTATGAGCAGTTCTTC,CASSYGLAGVRYEQFF
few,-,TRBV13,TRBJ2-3,TGTGCCAGCAGCTTTGGCACAGATACGCAGTATTTT,CASSFGTDTQYF
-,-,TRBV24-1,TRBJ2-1,TGTGCCACCAAGGACCGGGGAAGTAATGAGCAGTTCTTC,CATKDRGSNEQFF
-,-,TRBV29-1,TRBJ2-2,TGCAGCGTAACGGGATTAGTTTCCACCGGGGAGCTGTTTTTT,CSVTGLVSTGELFF
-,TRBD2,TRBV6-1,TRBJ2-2,TGTGCCAGCAGGTTCCTAGCGGAGGCGGGAACCGGGGAGCTGTTTTTT,CASRFLAEAGTGELFF
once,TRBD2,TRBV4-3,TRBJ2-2,TGCGCCAGCAGCCAAGATAGGCGCGGGAGGGCCGCCGGGGAGCTGTTTTTT,CASSQDRRGRAAGELFF
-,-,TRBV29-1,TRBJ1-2,TGCAGCGTTGTCTTCCCTTCTGCGCGAGGCTACACCTTC,CSVVFPSARGYTF
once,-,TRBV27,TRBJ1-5,TGTGCCAGCAGTGTGGCTAAGGGCAATCAGCCCCAGCATTTT,CASSVAKGNQPQHF
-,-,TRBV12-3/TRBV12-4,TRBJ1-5,TGTGCCAGCAGTCCGGAGGGGTCTAATCAGCCCCAGCATTTT,CASSPEGSNQPQHF